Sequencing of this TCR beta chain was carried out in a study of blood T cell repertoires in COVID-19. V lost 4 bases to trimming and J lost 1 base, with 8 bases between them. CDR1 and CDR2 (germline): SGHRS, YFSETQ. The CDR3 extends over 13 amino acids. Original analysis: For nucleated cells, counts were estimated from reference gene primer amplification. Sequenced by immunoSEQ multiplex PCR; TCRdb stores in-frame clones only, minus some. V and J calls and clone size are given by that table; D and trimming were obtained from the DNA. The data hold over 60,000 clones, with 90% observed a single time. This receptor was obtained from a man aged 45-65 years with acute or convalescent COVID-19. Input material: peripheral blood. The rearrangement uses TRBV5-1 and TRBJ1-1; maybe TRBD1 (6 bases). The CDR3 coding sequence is TGCGCCAGCAGCGGGGGCGCGAACACTGAAGCTTTCTTT. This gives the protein CASSGGANTEAFF.